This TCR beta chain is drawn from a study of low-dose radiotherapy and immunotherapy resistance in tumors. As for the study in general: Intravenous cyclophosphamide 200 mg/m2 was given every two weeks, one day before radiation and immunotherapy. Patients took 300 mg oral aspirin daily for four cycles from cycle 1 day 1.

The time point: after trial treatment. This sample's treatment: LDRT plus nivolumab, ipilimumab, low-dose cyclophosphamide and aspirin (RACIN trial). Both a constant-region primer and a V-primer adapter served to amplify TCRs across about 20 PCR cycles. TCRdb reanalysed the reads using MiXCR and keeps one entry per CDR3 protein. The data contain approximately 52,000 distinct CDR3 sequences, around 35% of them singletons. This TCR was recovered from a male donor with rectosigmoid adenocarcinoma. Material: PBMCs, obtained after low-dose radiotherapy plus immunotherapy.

This CDR3 is CASSQDRNGGYTF. The CDR3 bases are TGTGCCAGCAGTCAAGACAGGAATGGCGGCTACACCTTC. The chain uses TRBV12-3 or TRBV12-4 and TRBJ1-2; TRBD1 is a possible D gene (6 bases). The length of the CDR3 is 13 residues. Trimming shortened V by 5 bases and J by 8 bases, and 15 bases separated the two germline ends.